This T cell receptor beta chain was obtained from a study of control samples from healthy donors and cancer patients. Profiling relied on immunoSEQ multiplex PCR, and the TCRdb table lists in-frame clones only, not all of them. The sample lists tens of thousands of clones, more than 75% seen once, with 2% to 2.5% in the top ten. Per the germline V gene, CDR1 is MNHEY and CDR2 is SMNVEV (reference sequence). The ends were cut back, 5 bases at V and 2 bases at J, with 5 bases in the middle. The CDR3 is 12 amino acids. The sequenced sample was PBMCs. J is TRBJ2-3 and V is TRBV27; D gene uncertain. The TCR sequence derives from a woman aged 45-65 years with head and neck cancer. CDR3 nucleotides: TGTGCCAGCAGTGCCTACACAGATACGCAGTATTTT. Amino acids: CASSAYTDTQYF.